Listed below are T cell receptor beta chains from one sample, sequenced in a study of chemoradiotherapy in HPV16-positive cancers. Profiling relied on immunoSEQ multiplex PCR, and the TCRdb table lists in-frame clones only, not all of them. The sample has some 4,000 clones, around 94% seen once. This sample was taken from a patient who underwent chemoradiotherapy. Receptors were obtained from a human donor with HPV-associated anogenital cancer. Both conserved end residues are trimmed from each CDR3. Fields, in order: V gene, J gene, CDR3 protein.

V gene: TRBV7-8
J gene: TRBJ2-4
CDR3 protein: ASSRDRAAKNIQY

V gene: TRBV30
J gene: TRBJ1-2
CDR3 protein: AWSVRSGAYGYT

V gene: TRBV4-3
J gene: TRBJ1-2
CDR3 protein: ASSQEYHSTRYGYT

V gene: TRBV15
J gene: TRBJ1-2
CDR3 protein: ATSRDKGGEVVYGYT

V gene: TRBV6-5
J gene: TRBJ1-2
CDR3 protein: ASSDPGVYGYT

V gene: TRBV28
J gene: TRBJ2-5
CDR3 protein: ASSSAGGRKETQY

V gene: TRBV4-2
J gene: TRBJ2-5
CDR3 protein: ASSQEERETQY

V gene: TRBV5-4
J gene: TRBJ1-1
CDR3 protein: ASSDTGGATEAF

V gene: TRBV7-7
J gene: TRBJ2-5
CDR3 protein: ASSPLRETQY

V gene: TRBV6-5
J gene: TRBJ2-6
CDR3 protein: ASSLQGSGANVLT

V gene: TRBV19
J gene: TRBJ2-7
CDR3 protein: ASSSSTGGLYEQY

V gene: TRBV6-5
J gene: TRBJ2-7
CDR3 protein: ASRTGGLTLEQY

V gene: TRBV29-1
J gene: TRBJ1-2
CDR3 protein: SVEDPGRHGYT

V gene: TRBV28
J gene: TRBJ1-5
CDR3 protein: ASTPGSNDQPQH

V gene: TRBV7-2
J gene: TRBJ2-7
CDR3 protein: ASSPWAQGFYEQY

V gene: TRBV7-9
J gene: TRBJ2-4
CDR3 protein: ASSHSGEAKNIQY

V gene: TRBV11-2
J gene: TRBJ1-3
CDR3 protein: ASSQEGTTGNTIY

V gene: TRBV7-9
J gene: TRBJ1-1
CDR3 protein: ASSPNPGTEAF

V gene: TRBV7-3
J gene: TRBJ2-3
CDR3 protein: ASSLSSLAGNTQY

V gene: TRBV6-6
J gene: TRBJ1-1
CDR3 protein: ASSYSSGVKTEAF

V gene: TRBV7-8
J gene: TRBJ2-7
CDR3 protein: ASSAHSDRTYEQY

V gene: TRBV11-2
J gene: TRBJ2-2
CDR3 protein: ASSATQGNGELF

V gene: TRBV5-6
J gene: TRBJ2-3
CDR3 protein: ASSLRQGTDTQY

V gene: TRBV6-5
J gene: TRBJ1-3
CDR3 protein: ASRWTGSSGNTIY

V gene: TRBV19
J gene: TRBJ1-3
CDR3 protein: ASSIDFSGNTIY

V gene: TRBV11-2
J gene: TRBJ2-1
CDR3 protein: ASSLDGRVGGGAYNEQF

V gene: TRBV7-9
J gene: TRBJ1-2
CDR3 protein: ASSLDLGGTNYGYT

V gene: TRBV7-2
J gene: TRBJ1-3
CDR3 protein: ASSLDTNTIY

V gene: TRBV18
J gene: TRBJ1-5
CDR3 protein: ASSPGQSESNQPQH

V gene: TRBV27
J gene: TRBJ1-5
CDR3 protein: ASSLSRYSNQPQH

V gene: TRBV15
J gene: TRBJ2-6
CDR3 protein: ATSTGATDSGANVLT

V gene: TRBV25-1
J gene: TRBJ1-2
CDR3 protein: ASSGLVRGGYGYT

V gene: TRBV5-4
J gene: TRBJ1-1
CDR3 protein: ASSYTGNTEAF

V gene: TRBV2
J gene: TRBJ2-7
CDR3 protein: ASSVKYEQY

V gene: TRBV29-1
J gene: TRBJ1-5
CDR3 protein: SVRGQASNQPQH

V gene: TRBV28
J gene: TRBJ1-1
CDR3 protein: ASMTGGSYTEAF

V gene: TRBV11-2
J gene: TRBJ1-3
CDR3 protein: ASSLVTGNTIY

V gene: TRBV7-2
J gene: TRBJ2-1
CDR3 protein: ASILGRGGSTYEQF

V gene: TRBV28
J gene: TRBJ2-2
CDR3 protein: ASSLGTGELF

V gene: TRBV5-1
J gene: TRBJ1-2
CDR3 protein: ASSPRPVGYGYT

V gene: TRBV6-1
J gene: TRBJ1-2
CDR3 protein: ASSEAENYGYT

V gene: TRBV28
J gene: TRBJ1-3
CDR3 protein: ASSPGTQGPNIY

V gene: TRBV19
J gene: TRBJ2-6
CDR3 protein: ASLPGGLDSGANVLT